The 2 T cell receptor beta chains presented below share a single source sample, sequenced in a study of OX40 agonist ivuxolimab in advanced cancers. Method: immunoSEQ multiplex PCR; TCRdb's copy keeps in-frame clones and lacks some. The sample contains 90,000 to 95,000 clones, more than 75% of which appear only once. Sequencing was performed on CD4+ or CD8+ T cells sorted from blood, taken in a trial of the OX40 agonist ivuxolimab. The source of these receptors is an adult with an advanced solid tumor such as melanoma, head and neck, liver or kidney cancer.

The chain employs TRBV19 and TRBJ1-1, with 7 bases matching TRBD1. V lost 5 bases and J lost 1; bases outside the gene matches: 7. Per germline, CDR1 LNHDA and CDR2 SQIVND (reference sequence). The CDR3 contains 15 residues. In nucleotides, the CDR3 is TGTGCCAGTAGTTCACAGGGGCCCGGGAACACTGAAGCTTTCTTT. It specifies CASSSQGPGNTEAFF.

The chain is built from TRBV6-1 and TRBJ2-5; 13 bases line up with TRBD2. Germline CDR1 and CDR2: MNHNS and SASEGT. The CDR3 contains 15 residues. Losses at the gene ends were 7 bases for V and 7 bases for J; bases not matched to a gene: 9. In DNA, the CDR3 is TGTGCCAGCAATGGACTAGCGGGAGCCTATGGGACCCAGTACTTC. This gives the protein CASNGLAGAYGTQYF.